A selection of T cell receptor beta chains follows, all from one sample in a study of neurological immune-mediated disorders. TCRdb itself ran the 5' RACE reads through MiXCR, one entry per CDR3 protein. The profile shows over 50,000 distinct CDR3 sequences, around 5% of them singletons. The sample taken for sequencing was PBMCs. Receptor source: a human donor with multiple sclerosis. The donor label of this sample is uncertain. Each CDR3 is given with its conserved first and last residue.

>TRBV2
CASRGGADTQYF
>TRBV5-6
CASSRVQGQQYF
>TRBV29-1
CSVEVDGLDDEQYF
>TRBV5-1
CASSLRYTGSKNIQYF
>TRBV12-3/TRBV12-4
CASSLVVGNTIYF
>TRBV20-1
CSASGGAGDEQFF
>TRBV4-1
CASSQAYGGSSYNEQFF
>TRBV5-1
CASSPQGAGNTEAFF
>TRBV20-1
CSARDLRLTGSAFF
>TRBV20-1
CSARDRETQYF
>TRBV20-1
CSARSGGRIEAFF
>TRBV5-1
CASSLSGRGNTIYF
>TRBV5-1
CASSESTGGTNQPQHF
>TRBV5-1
CASSLVGQGEQYF
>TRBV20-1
CSADQAVPQFF
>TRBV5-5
CASSLEAFGTAIF
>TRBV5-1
CASSWGRAEGTEAFF
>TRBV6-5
CASSYSRDRANYGYTF
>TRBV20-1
CSARSSQGESYNEQFF
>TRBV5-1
CASSLGQGNYGYTF
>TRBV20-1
CSASSSGTHSNQPQHF
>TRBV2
CASSAHAGRSSNQPQHF
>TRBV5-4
CASSRPAVYGYTF